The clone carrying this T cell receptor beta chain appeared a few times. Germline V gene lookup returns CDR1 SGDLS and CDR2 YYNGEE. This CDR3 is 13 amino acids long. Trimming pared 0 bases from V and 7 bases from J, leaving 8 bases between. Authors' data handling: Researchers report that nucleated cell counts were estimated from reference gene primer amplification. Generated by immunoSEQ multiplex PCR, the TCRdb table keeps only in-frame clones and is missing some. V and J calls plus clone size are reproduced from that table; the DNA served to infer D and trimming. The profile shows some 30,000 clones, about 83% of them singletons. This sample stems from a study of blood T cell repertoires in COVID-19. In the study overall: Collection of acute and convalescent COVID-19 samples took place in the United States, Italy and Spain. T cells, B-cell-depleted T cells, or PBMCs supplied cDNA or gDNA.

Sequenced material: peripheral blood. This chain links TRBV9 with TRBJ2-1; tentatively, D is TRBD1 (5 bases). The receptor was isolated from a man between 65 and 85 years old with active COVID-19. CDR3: CASSVGDRNEQFF. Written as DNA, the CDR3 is TGTGCCAGCAGCGTAGGTGACAGAAATGAGCAGTTCTTC.